Below are 5 T cell receptor beta chains sequenced from a single sample in a study of metastatic and nonmetastatic thyroid tumors. Nobody among the patients had been given any treatment before thyroid surgery. TCRdb used MiXCR to call clones anew from the PCR reads. The sample includes over 15,000 clones, 30% to 40% of them seen just once. The sample consisted of blood. Receptor source: a female donor with papillary thyroid cancer or a benign thyroid nodule (not recorded which). Some clones in this sample may be carry-over from other donors' samples.

The V gene is TRBV11-1, the J gene TRBJ2-3; TRBD1 might be the D (6 bases). V lost 1 base to trimming and J lost 4 bases, with 18 bases between them. CDR1 is SGHAT, CDR2 FQDESV, per germline (reference sequence). The CDR3 totals 17 residues. The CDR3 DNA follows: TGTGCCAGCAGCTTAGGGTGGCCAGGGGTGCTCGCAGATACGCAGTATTTT. As protein: CASSLGWPGVLADTQYF.

This clone rates as medium-sized. The V and J genes are TRBV19 and TRBJ2-1, with D perhaps TRBD1 or TRBD2 (6 bases each). This CDR3 contains 15 residues. Trimming took 3 bases from V and 4 from J, leaving 13 bases between them. CDR1 is LNHDA, CDR2 SQIVND, per germline (reference sequence). In DNA, the CDR3 is TGTGCCAGTAGTATCTGGGGGGCCGGTTACAATGAGCAGTTCTTC. Its protein product is CASSIWGAGYNEQFF. The full variable domain, in which reference TRBV19 and TRBJ2-1 provide the parts outside the CDR3, is DGGITQSPKYLFRKEGQNVTLSCEQNLNHDAMYWYRQDPGQGLRLIYYSQIVNDFQKGDIAEGYSVSREKKESFPLTVTSAQKNPTAFYLCASSIWGAGYNEQFFGPGTRLTVL.

In its sample, this clone was seen many times. The rearrangement uses TRBV15 and TRBJ1-4, with a possible D match to TRBD1 (6 bases). Germline V lookup: CDR1 LNHNV, CDR2 YYDKDF (reference sequence). The CDR3 has 13 amino acids. V lost 10 bases and J 7 bases, leaving 16 bases between the germline ends. The CDR3 nucleotides read TGTGCCAGCCGCCGGGGGCGCAGTGAAAAACTGTTTTTT. Translating it yields CASRRGRSEKLFF.

The gene calls are TRBV18 and TRBJ2-2; 12 nucleotides line up with TRBD2. V gave up 6 bases and J gave up 5 bases; unmatched junction bases: 4. This CDR3 has 15 residues. CDR1 and CDR2 from the germline V gene are KGHSH and LQKENI. The CDR3 here is CASSPGTSGTGELFF. The CDR3, as DNA: TGTGCCAGCTCCCCCGGGACTAGCGGGACCGGGGAGCTGTTTTTT.

The table lists this clone with a few counts. It is likely a read error, because the conserved phenylalanine at the end of the CDR3 is missing. The limits of the CDR3 on the DNA are not certain, so only TCRdb's listed CDR3 is given. V usage is TRBV6-5 and J usage is TRBJ2-1; the table's D gene call, TRBD2, was not cross checked with the DNA. Including both end residues, the CDR3 is 11 amino acids long. Germline CDR1 and CDR2: MNHEY and SVGAGI. CDR3 sequence reads: CASSYRGTKRV.